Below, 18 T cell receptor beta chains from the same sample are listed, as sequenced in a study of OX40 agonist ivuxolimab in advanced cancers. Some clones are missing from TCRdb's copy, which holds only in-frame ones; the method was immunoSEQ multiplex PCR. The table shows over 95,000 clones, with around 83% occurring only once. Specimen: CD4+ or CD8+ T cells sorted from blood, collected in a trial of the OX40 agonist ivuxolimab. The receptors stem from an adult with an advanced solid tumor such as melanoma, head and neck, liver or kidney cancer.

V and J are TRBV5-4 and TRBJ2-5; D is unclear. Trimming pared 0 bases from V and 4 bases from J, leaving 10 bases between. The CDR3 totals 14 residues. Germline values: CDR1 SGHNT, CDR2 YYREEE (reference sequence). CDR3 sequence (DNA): TGTGCCAGCAGCTTGGTCCAGGATCGAGAGACCCAGTACTTC. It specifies CASSLVQDRETQYF.

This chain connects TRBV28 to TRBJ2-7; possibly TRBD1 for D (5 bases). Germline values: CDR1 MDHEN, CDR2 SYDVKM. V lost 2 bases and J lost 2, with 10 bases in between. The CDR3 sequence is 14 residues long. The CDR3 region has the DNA TGTGCCAGCAGTTTAAGGCAGGGCGCCTACGAGCAGTACTTC. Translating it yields CASSLRQGAYEQYF. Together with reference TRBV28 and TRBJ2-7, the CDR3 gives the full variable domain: DVKVTQSSRYLVKRTGEKVFLECVQDMDHENMFWYRQDPGLGLRLIYFSYDVKMKEKGDIPEGYSVSREKKERFSLILESASTNQTSMYLCASSLRQGAYEQYFGPGTRLTVT.

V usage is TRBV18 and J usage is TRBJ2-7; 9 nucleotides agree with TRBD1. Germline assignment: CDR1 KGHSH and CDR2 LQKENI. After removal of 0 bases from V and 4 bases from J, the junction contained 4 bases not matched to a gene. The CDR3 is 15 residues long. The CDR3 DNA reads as TGTGCCAGCTCACCACCTCCGACAGGGGGGTACGAGCAGTACTTC. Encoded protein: CASSPPPTGGYEQYF.

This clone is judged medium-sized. CDR3 region: CASSELVTGGHYGYTF. The CDR3 DNA reads as TGTGCCAGCAGTGAGTTGGTTACAGGGGGCCACTATGGCTACACCTTC. The chain carries TRBV2 and TRBJ1-2, with 9 bases matching TRBD1. The CDR3 totals 16 residues. The trim removed 3 bases at V and 3 bases at J, leaving 8 bases unmatched. Germline assignment: CDR1 SNHLY and CDR2 FYNNEI. The complete variable domain, with remaining parts taken from reference TRBV2 and TRBJ1-2, reads EPEVTQTPSHQVTQMGQEVILRCVPISNHLYFYWYRQILGQKVEFLVSFYNNEISEKSEIFDDQFSVERPDGSNFTLKIRSTKLEDSAMYFCASSELVTGGHYGYTFGSGTRLTVV.

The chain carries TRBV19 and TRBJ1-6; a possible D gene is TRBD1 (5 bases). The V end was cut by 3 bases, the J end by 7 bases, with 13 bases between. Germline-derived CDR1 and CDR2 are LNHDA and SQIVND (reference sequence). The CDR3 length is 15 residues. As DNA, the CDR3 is TGTGCCAGTAGTATTCAGCCAGGGACCAATTCACCCCTCCACTTT. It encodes CASSIQPGTNSPLHF.

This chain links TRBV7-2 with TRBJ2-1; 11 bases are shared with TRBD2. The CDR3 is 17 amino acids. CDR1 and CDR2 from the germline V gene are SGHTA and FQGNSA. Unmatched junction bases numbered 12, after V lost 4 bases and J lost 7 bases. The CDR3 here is CASSSTSGSFVVNEQFF. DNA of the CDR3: TGTGCCAGCAGCTCAACTAGCGGGAGTTTTGTGGTAAATGAGCAGTTCTTC.

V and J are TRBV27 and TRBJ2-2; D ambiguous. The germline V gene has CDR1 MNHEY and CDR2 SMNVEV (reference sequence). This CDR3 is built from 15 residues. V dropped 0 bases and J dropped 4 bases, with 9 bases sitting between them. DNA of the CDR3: TGTGCCAGCAGTTTATCCATGCTTGGCACCGGGGAGCTGTTTTTT. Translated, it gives CASSLSMLGTGELFF.

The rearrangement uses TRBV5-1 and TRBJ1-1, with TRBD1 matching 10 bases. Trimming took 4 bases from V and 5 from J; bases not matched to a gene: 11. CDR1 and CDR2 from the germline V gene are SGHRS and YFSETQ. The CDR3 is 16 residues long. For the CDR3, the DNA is TGCGCCAGCAGCCCCGGGACAGGGGCCCCGAGGACTGAAGCTTTCTTT. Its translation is CASSPGTGAPRTEAFF.

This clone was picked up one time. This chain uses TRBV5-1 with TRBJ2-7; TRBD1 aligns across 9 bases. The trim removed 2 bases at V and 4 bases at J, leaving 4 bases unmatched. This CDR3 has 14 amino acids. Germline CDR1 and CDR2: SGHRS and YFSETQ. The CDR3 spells CASSLQGAVYEQYF. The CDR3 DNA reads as TGCGCCAGCAGCTTACAGGGGGCCGTTTACGAGCAGTACTTC.

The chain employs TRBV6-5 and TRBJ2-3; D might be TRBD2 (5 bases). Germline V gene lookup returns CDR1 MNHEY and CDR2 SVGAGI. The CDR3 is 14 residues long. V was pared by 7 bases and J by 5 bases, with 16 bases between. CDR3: CASKRSGWGDTQYF. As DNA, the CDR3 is TGTGCCAGCAAGAGGTCGGGGTGGGGAGATACGCAGTATTTT.

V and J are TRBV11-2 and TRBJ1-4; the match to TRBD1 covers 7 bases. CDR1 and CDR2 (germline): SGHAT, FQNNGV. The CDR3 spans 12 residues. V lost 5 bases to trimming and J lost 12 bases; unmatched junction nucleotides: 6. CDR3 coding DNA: TGTGCCAGCAGCCCTGACAGGGATCAACTGTTTTTT. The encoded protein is CASSPDRDQLFF.

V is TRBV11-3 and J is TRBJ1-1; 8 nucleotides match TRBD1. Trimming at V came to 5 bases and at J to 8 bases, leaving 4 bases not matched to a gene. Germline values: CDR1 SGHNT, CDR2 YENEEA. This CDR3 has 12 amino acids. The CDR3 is CASSNNRGEAFF. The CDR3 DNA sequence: TGTGCCAGCAGCAATAACAGGGGGGAAGCTTTCTTT.

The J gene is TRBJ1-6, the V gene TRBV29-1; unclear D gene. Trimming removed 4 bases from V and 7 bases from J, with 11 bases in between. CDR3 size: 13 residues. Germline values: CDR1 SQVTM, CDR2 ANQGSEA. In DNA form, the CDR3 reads TGCAGCGTTGCAACCTTTCGAAATTCACCCCTCCACTTT. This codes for CSVATFRNSPLHF.

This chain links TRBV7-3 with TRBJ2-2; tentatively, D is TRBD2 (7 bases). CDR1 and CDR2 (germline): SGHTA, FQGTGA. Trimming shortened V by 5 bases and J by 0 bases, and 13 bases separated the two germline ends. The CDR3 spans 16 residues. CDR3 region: CASSPGGRTNTGELFF. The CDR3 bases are TGTGCCAGCAGCCCCGGGGGGCGAACGAACACCGGGGAGCTGTTTTTT.

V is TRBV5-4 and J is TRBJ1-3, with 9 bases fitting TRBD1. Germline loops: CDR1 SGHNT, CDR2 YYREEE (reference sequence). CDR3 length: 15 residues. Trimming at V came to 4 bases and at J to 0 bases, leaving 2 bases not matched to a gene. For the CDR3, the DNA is TGTGCCAGCAGCAAGGACAGGGGCTCTGGAAACACCATATATTTT. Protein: CASSKDRGSGNTIYF. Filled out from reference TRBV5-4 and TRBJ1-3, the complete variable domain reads ETGVTQSPTHLIKTRGQQVTLRCSSQSGHNTVSWYQQALGQGPQFIFQYYREEENGRGNFPPRFSGLQFPNYSSELNVNALELDDSALYLCASSKDRGSGNTIYFGEGSWLTVV.

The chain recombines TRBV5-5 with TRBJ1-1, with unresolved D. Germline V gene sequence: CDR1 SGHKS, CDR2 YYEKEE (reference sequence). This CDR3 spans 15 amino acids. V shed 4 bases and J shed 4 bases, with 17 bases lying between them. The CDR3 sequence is CASSPRLTRSTEAFF. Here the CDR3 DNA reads TGTGCCAGCAGCCCTAGACTGACGCGGAGCACTGAAGCTTTCTTT. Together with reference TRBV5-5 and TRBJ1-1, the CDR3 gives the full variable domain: DAGVTQSPTHLIKTRGQQVTLRCSPISGHKSVSWYQQVLGQGPQFIFQYYEKEERGRGNFPDRFSARQFPNYSSELNVNALLLGDSALYLCASSPRLTRSTEAFFGQGTRLTVV.

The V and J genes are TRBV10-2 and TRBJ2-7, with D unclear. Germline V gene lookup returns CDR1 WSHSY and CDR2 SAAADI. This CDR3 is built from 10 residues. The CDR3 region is CATRNYEQYF. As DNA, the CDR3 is TGCGCTACGAGAAACTACGAGCAGTACTTC.

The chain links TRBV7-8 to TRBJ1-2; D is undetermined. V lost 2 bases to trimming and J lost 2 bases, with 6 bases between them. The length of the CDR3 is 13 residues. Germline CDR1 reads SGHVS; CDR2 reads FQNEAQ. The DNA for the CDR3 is TGTGCCAGCAGCTTAACAGAGAACTATGGCTACACCTTC. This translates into CASSLTENYGYTF.